A single sample is the source of the 26 T cell receptor beta chains below, sequenced in a study of tumor-infiltrating lymphocytes in primary liver carcinoma. Co-extraction of both nucleic acids (RNA and DNA) used roughly 18-32 mg of unsorted bulk tissue. Total RNA (around 0.45 ug) served as template for TCR beta cDNA synthesis primed by a constant-region primer. Modified slightly, ARM-PCR produced TCR beta libraries over three nested multiplex PCR rounds. It was with TRBV1-TRBV30 forward primers and a C-beta reverse primer that the first two PCR rounds were run, at roughly 11 cycles each. TCRdb used MiXCR to reprocess the multiplex PCR reads, holding one entry per CDR3 protein. The sample records approximately 190,000 distinct CDR3 sequences, roughly 80% being singletons. The sequenced sample consisted of tumor tissue from primary liver carcinoma. Source of these receptors: a man aged 40-50 years with primary liver carcinoma and hepatitis B virus infection.

This clonotype was detected many times. Just one base apart from a much larger clone, this may be a read error. The chain is built from TRBV6-2 or TRBV6-3 and TRBJ1-5, with D unresolved. Germline V lookup: CDR1 MNHEY, CDR2 SVGEGT. V was trimmed by 6 bases and J by 1 base, leaving 19 bases between them. The CDR3 runs 17 residues. The chain's CDR3 is CASSPPAAGISNQPQHF. The CDR3 DNA is TGTGCCAGCAGCCCACCGGCCGCGGGGATCAGCAATCAGCCCCAGCATTTT.

The rearrangement uses TRBV7-9 and TRBJ1-1; D not certain. Germline lookup yields CDR1 SEHNR and CDR2 FQNEAQ (reference sequence). V gave up 2 bases and J gave up 3 bases, with 7 bases separating them. The CDR3 covers 13 residues. The CDR3 nucleotides read TGTGCCAGCAGCTTATGGGGTTACACTGAAGCTTTCTTT. Protein product: CASSLWGYTEAFF.

Worth noting for this clonotype: One end of the junction fails to match germline, which may point to a read error. The chain couples TRBV29-1 to TRBJ2-5; 8 bases align to TRBD1. CDR3 size: 14 residues. CDR1 is SQVTM, CDR2 ANQGSEA, per germline. The chain's CDR3 is CNVGNGQGQETQYF. Written as DNA, the CDR3 is TGCAACGTTGGCAACGGACAGGGCCAAGAAACCCAGTACTTC.

As for this clonotype: A junction boundary mismatches the germline segment, possibly from a read error. The rearrangement joins TRBV4-2 to TRBJ2-1, with 8 bases that match TRBD1. CDR1 and CDR2 from the germline V gene are LGHNA and YNFKEQ. This CDR3 spans 16 amino acids. Here the CDR3 DNA reads TGTGCCAGCAGCAACGCCGGGGGACAGGTGAACAATGAGCAGTTATTC. It encodes CASSNAGGQVNNEQLF.

The rearrangement uses TRBV7-3 and TRBJ1-3; weak D call: TRBD1 (5 bases). The CDR3 is 15 residues long. The V gene's germline CDR1 is SGHTA and CDR2 FQGTGA. Trimming took off 5 bases at V and 3 bases at J, with 14 bases between the two ends. As DNA, the CDR3 is TGTGCCAGCAGCCAGTCCGGGGGGTATGGAAACACCATATATTTT. This codes for CASSQSGGYGNTIYF.

This chain joins TRBV4-1 and TRBJ2-2; possibly TRBD1 or TRBD2 for D (7 bases each). The V and J ends lost 5 bases and 7 bases respectively, with 17 bases between them. This CDR3 has 15 residues. CDR1 is MGHRA, CDR2 YSYEKL, per germline. DNA for the CDR3: TGCGCCAGCAGCATCCAGGGGGAGGGCTACGGGGAGCTGTTTTTT. Its protein product is CASSIQGEGYGELFF.

This clonotype was seen just once. The gene calls are TRBV5-4 and TRBJ2-5; 8 bases fit TRBD2. The closer fit of TRBJ2-1 to the DNA end suggests the J call may be wrong. This CDR3 is 13 amino acids long. Germline CDR1 and CDR2: SGHNT and YYREEE (reference sequence). CDR3 nucleotide sequence: TGTGCCAGTAGCCCGGGAGCGGGAGAGACCCAGTTCTTC. Protein: CASSPGAGETQFF.

About this clonotype: A much larger clone lies a single base off, so this may be a read error. A read error is likely, as this CDR3 ends without the conserved phenylalanine or tryptophan. V and J are TRBV5-1 and TRBJ1-4, with D possibly matching TRBD1 (6 bases). The germline V gene encodes CDR1 SGHRS and CDR2 YFSETQ. The V and J ends lost 1 base and 2 bases respectively, with 6 bases between them. This CDR3 comprises 14 residues. The CDR3 DNA reads as TGCGCCAGCAGCTTGCAGGGGACTAATGAAAAACTGTTTTTG. Its protein product is CASSLQGTNEKLFL.

The sample holds many counts of this clonotype. The chain couples TRBV6-1 to TRBJ1-6; D is undetermined. CDR1 and CDR2 (germline): MNHNS, SASEGT. V lost 3 bases and J lost 5, with 11 bases in between. This CDR3 contains 15 residues. The CDR3 nucleotides are TGTGCCAGCAGTGACAACGGAAGGAATAATTCACCCCTCCACTTT. Its translation: CASSDNGRNNSPLHF.

About this clonotype: Germline is not matched at one junction end, which may reflect a read error. This CDR3 is CTSSQTTSGHTNIGELFF. DNA of the CDR3: TGCACCAGCAGCCAAACCACTAGCGGACATACGAACATCGGGGAGCTGTTTTTT. The chain recombines TRBV4-3 with TRBJ2-2, with 8 bases matching TRBD2. The CDR3 is 18 residues long. The V gene's germline CDR1 is LGHNA and CDR2 YSLEER.

Comment on this clonotype: The conserved phenylalanine or tryptophan normally closing the CDR3 is absent here, so this likely arose from a read error. The chain recombines TRBV6-6 with TRBJ2-7; the D is unclear. The CDR3 runs to 14 residues. CDR1 and CDR2 from the germline V gene are MNHNY and SVGAGI (reference sequence). The CDR3 nucleotides are TGTGCCTGCAGTTTTACGGGTTCCTCCTACGAGCAGTACTTA. Translation: CACSFTGSSYEQYL.

The gene calls are TRBV29-1 and TRBJ2-1, with D perhaps assigned TRBD1 or TRBD2 (6 bases each). In germline, CDR1 is SQVTM, CDR2 ANQGSEA. CDR3 size: 15 residues. Trimming cost V 5 bases and J 10 bases, with 24 bases left between them. The DNA of the CDR3 is TGCAGCGTTTTCCGTGGGACGGGGGCTGTACAGGAGCAGTTCTTC. It is translated as CSVFRGTGAVQEQFF.

Note on this clonotype: A much larger clone lies one base from this, so it may be a read error. The chain couples TRBV14 to TRBJ2-5, with D possibly being TRBD1 (6 bases). Trimming removed 4 bases at V and 2 bases at J, with 14 bases between. CDR1 and CDR2 from the germline V gene are SGHDN and FVKESK. The length of the CDR3 is 15 residues. CDR3 nucleotide sequence: TGTGCCAGCAGCCTCGGACAGAGTAAACAAGAGACCCAGTACTTC. Protein product: CASSLGQSKQETQYF.

Comment on this clonotype: The junction departs from the called germline gene at one end, perhaps through a read error. V usage is TRBV4-3 and J usage is TRBJ2-1; 11 bases map to TRBD2. The CDR3 is 17 residues long. Germline V gene data show CDR1 as LGHNA and CDR2 as YSLEER. DNA of the CDR3: TGCGCCTGCAGCCATCTCGGGACTAGCGGACCCTACAATGAGCAGTCCTTC. This sequence encodes CACSHLGTSGPYNEQSF.

Details on this clonotype: A much larger clone is a single base away; this may be a read error. This sequence joins TRBV24-1 and TRBJ2-1; 10 nucleotides align to TRBD2. The CDR3 length is 15 residues. Germline CDR1 reads KGHDR; CDR2 reads SFDVKD. Here the CDR3 reads CVTAPELAGANEQFF. Here the CDR3 DNA reads TGTGTCACCGCCCCGGAGCTAGCGGGAGCCAATGAGCAGTTCTTC.

CDR3 nucleotides: TGTGCCAGCACTCCTAATCGAGCCCTAAGCTACTACGAGCAGTACTTC. It yields the protein CASTPNRALSYYEQYF. The chain is built from TRBV6-1 and TRBJ2-7; D ambiguous. V was shortened by 7 bases and J by 3 bases, with 22 bases between the two germline ends. There are 16 residues in the CDR3. CDR1 MNHNS and CDR2 SASEGT come from the germline V gene.

Turning to this clonotype: The junction shows a germline mismatch at one end, possibly a read error. The chain is built from TRBV30 and TRBJ1-1, with D uncertain. Germline lookup yields CDR1 GTSNPN and CDR2 SVGIG (reference sequence). The CDR3 consists of 13 residues. The CDR3 sequence: CAWSANRRTEALF. In DNA, the CDR3 is TGTGCCTGGAGTGCGAATAGGAGGACTGAAGCTCTCTTT. The complete variable domain, with remaining parts taken from reference TRBV30 and TRBJ1-1, reads SQTIHQWPATLVQPVGSPLSLECTVEGTSNPNLYWYRQAAGRGLQLLFYSVGIGQISSEVPQNLSASRPQDRQFILSSKKLLLSDSGFYLCAWSANRRTEALFGQGTRLTVV.

Worth noting for this clonotype: Its ends do not fully match the called genes, so a read error is possible. The gene calls are TRBV12-3 or TRBV12-4 and TRBJ2-7, with 8 bases that match TRBD2. The end of the DNA aligns better with TRBJ2-1, so the J call may be wrong. This CDR3 is 14 amino acids long. For the CDR3, the DNA is TGCGCCAGCAGTCCAGCGGGAGTAAGGAACGAGCAGTTCTTC. Translating gives CASSPAGVRNEQFF.

This clonotype was observed once. The chain employs TRBV4-1 and TRBJ2-1; D possibly corresponds to TRBD1 (5 bases). Trimming removed 0 bases from V and 4 bases from J, with 13 bases in between. Germline V gene lookup returns CDR1 MGHRA and CDR2 YSYEKL. The CDR3 covers 16 residues. In DNA, the CDR3 is TGCGCCAGCAGCCAAGAGACCGCGTCAGGGTACAATGAGCAGTTCTTC. This codes for CASSQETASGYNEQFF.

Concerning this clonotype: The CDR3 end shows no conserved phenylalanine or tryptophan, and so a read error is likely. This chain connects TRBV29-1 to TRBJ2-7, with D unclear. Looked up from germline, CDR1 is SQVTM and CDR2 is ANQGSEA. The CDR3 has 17 amino acids. This chain's CDR3 is CSILGRFDGPPSYEQYL. In DNA form, the CDR3 reads TGCAGCATCCTAGGGCGTTTCGACGGACCCCCCTCCTATGAGCAGTACCTC.

This clonotype was found a few times. CDR3: CSARKAGESDTQYF. CDR3 bases: TGCAGTGCTAGGAAAGCGGGAGAATCAGATACGCAGTATTTT. J is TRBJ2-3 and V is TRBV20-1; 8 bases match TRBD2. The CDR3 is 14 residues long. Germline V gene lookup returns CDR1 DFQATT and CDR2 SNEGSKA (reference sequence). The J segment lost 4 bases and the V segment lost 3 bases, leaving 6 bases of the junction unmatched.

V is TRBV5-1 and J is TRBJ2-7; 7 bases align to TRBD2. V shed 4 bases, J shed 7 bases, and the junction held 11 bases outside the gene matches. Germline V lookup: CDR1 SGHRS, CDR2 YFSETQ. The CDR3 totals 14 residues. The CDR3 here is CASSQTSRRYEQYF. The CDR3, as DNA: TGCGCCAGCAGCCAGACTAGCAGGAGGTATGAGCAGTACTTC. The full variable domain, its missing parts supplied by reference TRBV5-1 and TRBJ2-7, is KAGVTQTPRYLIKTRGQQVTLSCSPISGHRSVSWYQQTPGQGLQFLFEYFSETQRNKGNFPGRFSGRQFSNSRSEMNVSTLELGDSALYLCASSQTSRRYEQYFGPGTRLTVT.

This clonotype was counted ten times or more. The J gene is TRBJ1-3, the V gene TRBV28, with TRBD1 matching over 7 bases. The CDR3 loop spans 14 amino acids. Per the germline V gene, CDR1 is MDHEN and CDR2 is SYDVKM. Germline trimming cut 5 bases from V and 8 bases from J; bases unmatched to any gene: 9. The DNA of the CDR3 is TGTGCCAGCAGTCCCGGACAGGCTGGGGACACCATATATTTT. As protein: CASSPGQAGDTIYF.

As concerns this clonotype: The junction departs from the called germline gene at one end, perhaps through a read error. The chain uses TRBV6-1 and TRBJ2-1; D is unclear. The germline gives CDR1 MNHNS, CDR2 SASEGT. The CDR3 is made up of 13 amino acids. The CDR3 here is CASSIGRYNEQFF. The CDR3, as DNA: TGTGCCAGCAGTATTGGAAGATACAATGAACAGTTCTTC.

At least ten counts were recorded for this clonotype. V usage is TRBV29-1 and J usage is TRBJ1-1; tentatively, D is TRBD1 (5 bases). The CDR3 runs to 13 residues. CDR1 SQVTM and CDR2 ANQGSEA come from the germline V gene. V lost 7 bases, J lost 0 bases, and 12 bases lay in between. The CDR3 region is CSETGRVNTEAFF. CDR3 in DNA: TGCAGCGAGACGGGACGGGTGAACACTGAAGCTTTCTTT.

Notes on this clonotype: The final CDR3 position lacks the conserved phenylalanine or tryptophan, pointing to a likely read error. This sequence joins TRBV4-2 and TRBJ2-7; D may be TRBD1 (5 bases). Germline V gives CDR1 LGHNA, CDR2 YNFKEQ. The CDR3 covers 14 residues. The CDR3 sequence: CASSQDRAGNEQYL. In DNA, the CDR3 is TGTGCCAGTAGCCAAGACCGGGCAGGGAACGAGCAGTACTTA.